A single T cell receptor (beta chain) is shown here with its context. PCR used 60 Vbeta primers and 13 Jbeta primers. Profiling relied on immunoSEQ multiplex PCR, and the TCRdb table lists in-frame clones only, not all of them. The sample shows roughly 150,000 clones, roughly 83% of them seen only once. The sample comes from a study of cytomegalovirus exposure and HLA in healthy donors. Across the study: A previous analysis identified 95 million to 140 million unique TCR beta sequences derived from some 170 million T cells.

Healthy bone marrow donors formed the donor group. Sequences were obtained from PBMCs. The sequence was obtained from a woman between 18 and 29 years old in good health and CMV-seronegative.

Written as DNA, the CDR3 is TGTGCCAGCTCACTGACAGGGGACTATGGCTACACCTTC. Translated, it gives CASSLTGDYGYTF. The rearrangement links TRBV18 to TRBJ1-2; 8 nucleotides align to TRBD1. CDR1 is KGHSH, CDR2 LQKENI, per germline. The CDR3 covers 13 residues. V lost 4 bases and J lost 3; bases outside the gene matches: 1.